One TCR beta chain is described in this entry. These data originate in a study of blood T cells in healthy people across ages. Primed by a sample-barcoded 5' primer and a J-beta primer mix, a second PCR proceeded for 7 to 11 cycles. TCRdb re-called the 5' RACE reads through MiXCR, storing one row per CDR3 protein. This sample carries about 640,000 distinct CDR3 sequences, 25% to 35% of them seen once, and the ten largest clones take 15% to 17%. Trimming took 0 bases from V and 0 from J, leaving 5 bases between them. Germline V gives CDR1 MNHNS, CDR2 SASEGT. This CDR3 is built from 14 residues. The rearrangement uses TRBV6-1 and TRBJ1-1, with D hard to call. This receptor was obtained from a woman older than 75 in good health. Material: blood. The CDR3 DNA follows: TGTGCCAGCAGTGAAGCCAGATTGAACACTGAAGCTTTCTTT. Residues: CASSEARLNTEAFF.